Listed below are T cell receptor beta chains from one sample, sequenced in a study of blood T cell repertoires in COVID-19. Here immunoSEQ multiplex PCR was the method, and the copy in TCRdb shows in-frame clones only, minus some. The sample includes 70,000 to 95,000 clones, roughly 96% of them seen just once. What was sequenced was peripheral blood. The receptors were sampled from a human donor with active COVID-19. The donor label of this sample is uncertain. CDR3s include the opening cysteine and the closing phenylalanine or tryptophan. The D gene is left open where the match is weak. For some rows the clone size is stated as once, few or many, or as a class when expanded; others skip it.

clone_size	j_call	v_call	d_call	cdr3_aa	cdr3_nt
NA	TRBJ2-3	TRBV5-1	NA	CASSQPSEVNTQYF	TGCGCCAGCAGCCAACCTAGTGAGGTGAATACGCAGTATTTT
NA	TRBJ2-3	TRBV24-1	TRBD1	CATRGGPGTGFSTDTQYF	TGTGCCACCAGGGGCGGTCCCGGGACAGGGTTTAGCACAGATACGCAGTATTTT
once	TRBJ1-1	TRBV4-1	NA	CASSQDLGRGGRAFF	TGCGCCAGCAGCCAAGATCTCGGCAGGGGCGGCCGAGCTTTCTTT
NA	TRBJ2-7	TRBV7-8	TRBD2	CASSPDPGRSYEQYF	TGTGCCAGCAGCCCCGACCCCGGGAGGTCCTACGAGCAGTACTTC
NA	TRBJ2-7	TRBV11-2	NA	CASSLGGRGAEQYF	TGTGCCAGCAGCTTAGGGGGGAGGGGGGCCGAGCAGTACTTC
once	TRBJ1-3	TRBV19	NA	CASREGKSSGNTIYF	TGTGCCAGCCGGGAGGGGAAATCCTCTGGAAACACCATATATTTT
NA	TRBJ2-7	TRBV11-3	TRBD1	CASSLRRSRDRNYEQYF	TGTGCCAGCAGCTTACGGCGCTCGCGGGACAGGAATTACGAGCAGTACTTC
once	TRBJ2-2	TRBV5-1	NA	CASSLYAADTGELFF	TGCGCCAGCAGCTTGTATGCGGCGGACACCGGGGAGCTGTTTTTT
once	TRBJ1-4	TRBV2	TRBD1	CASSETGHLVEKLFF	TGTGCCAGCAGTGAGACAGGGCACCTGGTTGAAAAACTGTTTTTT
NA	TRBJ2-7	TRBV2	NA	CASNSGGMSEQYF	TGTGCCAGCAATAGCGGAGGTATGTCCGAGCAGTACTTC
NA	TRBJ1-1	TRBV27	NA	CASSLTGMGNTEAFF	TGTGCCAGCAGTTTGACAGGTATGGGGAACACTGAAGCTTTCTTT
NA	TRBJ1-4	TRBV6-5	NA	CASSQDIREKLFF	TGTGCCAGCAGCCAGGACATAAGGGAAAAACTGTTTTTT
once	TRBJ2-7	TRBV5-4	TRBD2	CASSSLAGGIYEQYF	TGTGCCAGCAGCTCGCTAGCGGGGGGGATTTACGAGCAGTACTTC
NA	TRBJ1-2	TRBV18	TRBD1	CASSSYRTGQNYGYTF	TGTGCCAGCTCATCCTATCGGACAGGGCAAAACTATGGCTACACCTTC
NA	TRBJ1-2	TRBV4-2	NA	CASSPDGNRVYGYTF	TGTGCCAGCAGCCCCGACGGCAACAGGGTTTATGGCTACACCTTC
NA	TRBJ2-1	TRBV13	NA	CASSVDNQGYNEQFF	TGTGCCAGCAGCGTAGACAACCAGGGCTACAATGAGCAGTTCTTC
NA	TRBJ1-6	TRBV15	NA	CATSRDDGEGSPLHF	TGTGCCACCAGCAGAGATGACGGGGAGGGTTCACCCCTCCACTTT
NA	TRBJ2-1	TRBV7-2	NA	CASSLVGGRDNEQFF	TGTGCCAGCAGCTTAGTGGGTGGTCGGGACAATGAGCAGTTCTTC
NA	TRBJ1-3	TRBV6-1	NA	CASSEGTRGSGNTIYF	TGTGCCAGCAGTGAAGGGACCCGCGGGTCGGGAAACACCATATATTTT
NA	TRBJ2-2	TRBV7-2	TRBD1	CASSRTGPNTGELFF	TGTGCCAGCAGCCGGACAGGGCCGAACACCGGGGAGCTGTTTTTT
NA	TRBJ2-1	TRBV5-6	TRBD2	CASSSGLQEQFF	TGTGCCAGCAGCTCGGGACTACAGGAGCAGTTCTTC
NA	TRBJ1-3	TRBV29-1	NA	CSVNLSGNTIYF	TGCAGCGTTAATCTGTCTGGAAACACCATATATTTT
NA	TRBJ2-3	TRBV7-7	TRBD2	CASSSGTSGSTDTQYF	TGTGCCAGCAGCTCCGGGACTAGCGGGAGCACAGATACGCAGTATTTT
NA	TRBJ2-7	TRBV28	TRBD2	CASSYGRANGEQYF	TGTGCCAGCAGTTACGGGAGGGCCAACGGCGAGCAGTACTTC
NA	TRBJ1-5	TRBV25-1	NA	CASSERREDHSNQPQHF	TGTGCCAGCAGTGAGCGCAGGGAGGACCATAGCAATCAGCCCCAGCATTTT
NA	TRBJ2-7	TRBV27	NA	CASSQRSGSAVYEQYF	TGTGCCAGCAGTCAAAGGTCCGGGTCTGCAGTTTACGAGCAGTACTTC
NA	TRBJ1-2	TRBV3-1/TRBV3-2	TRBD1	CASSQGQGAVGYTF	TGTGCCAGCAGCCAAGGGCAGGGGGCTGTTGGCTACACCTTC
NA	TRBJ2-7	TRBV2	NA	CASSERTALNSYEQYF	TGTGCCAGCAGTGAGAGGACAGCTTTGAACTCCTACGAGCAGTACTTC
once	TRBJ2-5	TRBV4-1	TRBD2	CASSQEGHGGETQYF	TGCGCCAGCAGCCAAGAAGGGCACGGGGGGGAGACCCAGTACTTC
NA	TRBJ2-1	TRBV2	NA	CASSEGQVAYNEQFF	TGTGCCAGCAGTGAAGGACAGGTCGCCTACAATGAGCAGTTCTTC
NA	TRBJ2-7	TRBV10-3	TRBD1	CAISSTGGDSYEQYF	TGTGCCATCAGTTCGACAGGGGGGGACTCCTACGAGCAGTACTTC
NA	TRBJ1-2	TRBV3-1/TRBV3-2	TRBD1	CASSQDLVGGSYGYTF	TGTGCCAGCAGCCAAGATTTGGTAGGGGGCAGCTATGGCTACACCTTC
NA	TRBJ2-7	TRBV13	TRBD1	CASSLMGQGRGYEQYF	TGTGCCAGCAGCTTAATGGGACAGGGGCGTGGGTACGAGCAGTACTTC
NA	TRBJ1-2	TRBV6-1	TRBD1	CASSEAGLGQYGYTF	TGTGCCAGCAGTGAAGCGGGGCTGGGACAGTATGGCTACACCTTC
once	TRBJ2-7	TRBV14	TRBD1	CASRPGQGGYEQYF	TGTGCCAGCAGACCAGGACAGGGGGGTTACGAGCAGTACTTC
once	TRBJ2-5	TRBV24-1	TRBD1	CATSDPTGGAETQYF	TGTGCCACCAGTGACCCCACAGGGGGCGCCGAGACCCAGTACTTC
NA	TRBJ2-7	TRBV20-1	TRBD2	CSASPGTSAYEQYF	TGCAGTGCTAGTCCCGGGACTAGCGCGTACGAGCAGTACTTC
NA	TRBJ2-1	TRBV6-2/TRBV6-3	NA	CASSYDSSYNEQFF	TGTGCCAGCAGTTACGACAGCTCCTACAATGAGCAGTTCTTC
NA	TRBJ1-6	TRBV19	TRBD1	CASSSIDRGGNSPLHF	TGTGCCAGTAGTTCGATTGACAGGGGCGGGAATTCACCCCTCCACTTT
NA	TRBJ2-3	TRBV7-7	NA	CASSLSVQGTDTQYF	TGTGCCAGCAGCTTATCCGTACAGGGTACAGATACGCAGTATTTT
NA	TRBJ2-1	TRBV7-2	NA	CASSSSQGGSYNEQFF	TGTGCCAGCAGCTCAAGCCAGGGAGGCTCCTACAATGAGCAGTTCTTC
NA	TRBJ1-3	TRBV7-2	NA	CASSLSGRDSGNTIYF	TGTGCCAGCAGCTTATCGGGCAGGGACTCTGGAAACACCATATATTTT
NA	TRBJ2-1	TRBV6-5	TRBD1	CASRRGQSDEQFF	TGTGCCAGCAGGAGGGGACAGTCGGATGAGCAGTTCTTC
NA	TRBJ2-5	TRBV19	NA	CASSIVNPRGRETQYF	TGTGCCAGTAGTATAGTGAACCCCCGGGGGAGGGAGACCCAGTACTTC
NA	TRBJ2-3	TRBV2	NA	CASSRASGTDTQYF	TGTGCCAGCAGCAGGGCCTCTGGCACAGATACGCAGTATTTT
NA	TRBJ1-5	TRBV6-1	TRBD1	CASSEGQGGNQPQHF	TGTGCCAGCAGTGAGGGACAGGGAGGCAATCAGCCCCAGCATTTT
NA	TRBJ2-2	TRBV6-5	TRBD2	CASGSGIKTTGELFF	TGTGCCAGCGGGAGCGGGATTAAGACCACCGGGGAGCTGTTTTTT
NA	TRBJ2-3	TRBV7-9	NA	CASSFGSGWSDTQYF	TGTGCCAGCAGCTTTGGGAGTGGTTGGTCAGATACGCAGTATTTT
NA	TRBJ2-7	TRBV27	TRBD2	CASSSKAGSSKGVVYEQYF	TGTGCCAGCAGTTCTAAAGCGGGAAGTTCCAAAGGGGTCGTCTACGAGCAGTACTTC
NA	TRBJ2-1	TRBV12-5	NA	CASGLTPVRNEQFF	TGTGCTAGTGGTTTGACCCCAGTCCGCAATGAGCAGTTCTTC
NA	TRBJ2-1	TRBV4-3	NA	CASSLGRAGYNEQFF	TGCGCCAGCAGCCTTGGTAGGGCGGGATACAATGAGCAGTTCTTC
NA	TRBJ2-1	TRBV10-1	TRBD2	CASSEKLAGSGEQFF	TGCGCCAGCAGTGAGAAGCTAGCGGGAAGCGGTGAGCAGTTCTTC
NA	TRBJ2-1	TRBV3-1/TRBV3-2	TRBD2	CASSQSGLGTWLFF	TGTGCCAGCAGCCAAAGCGGACTAGGAACGTGGCTGTTCTTC
NA	TRBJ2-7	TRBV6-5	TRBD1	CASRRTRDRGNEQYF	TGTGCCAGCAGGAGAACCCGGGACAGGGGCAACGAGCAGTACTTC
NA	TRBJ2-7	TRBV2	TRBD2	CASSATTLAAGNEQYF	TGTGCCAGCAGCGCCACAACCCTAGCGGCCGGCAACGAGCAGTACTTC